This T cell receptor (beta chain) appears in the sequencing data of a study of graft-versus-host responses after intestinal transplantation. This CDR3 comprises 16 residues. Germline-derived CDR1 and CDR2 are MRHNA and SNTAGT. V was shortened by 0 bases and J by 5 bases, with 11 bases between the two germline ends. On this clone: Its antigen remains unknown.

The assay was immunoSEQ multiplex PCR, and TCRdb's table has in-frame clones only and misses some. The sample yields about 25,000 clones, over 85% seen once. Points from the study as a whole: The authors found GvH clones in recipient marrow, some appearing first in ileum or blood.

The sequence was collected from a human patient who received an intestinal transplant, so some T cells may come from the graft donor. The chain joins TRBV6-4 to TRBJ1-6; perhaps TRBD1 as D (5 bases). The sample was PBMCs, taken nearly 31 days after intestinal transplant. The CDR3 DNA is TGTGCCAGCAGTGACTCGGTGGGGGTCGATAATTCACCCCTCCACTTT. Protein product: CASSDSVGVDNSPLHF.